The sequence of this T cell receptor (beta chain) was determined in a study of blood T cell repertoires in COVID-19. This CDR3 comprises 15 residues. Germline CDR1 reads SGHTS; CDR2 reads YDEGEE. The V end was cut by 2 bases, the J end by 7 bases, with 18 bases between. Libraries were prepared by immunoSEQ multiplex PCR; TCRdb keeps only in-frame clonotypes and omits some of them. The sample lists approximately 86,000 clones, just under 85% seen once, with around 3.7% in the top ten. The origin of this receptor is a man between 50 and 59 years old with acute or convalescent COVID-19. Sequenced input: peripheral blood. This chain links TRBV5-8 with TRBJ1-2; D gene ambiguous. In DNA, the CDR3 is TGTGCCAGCAGCTTAGGAGTCAGCGCTATGGGTGGCTACACCTTC. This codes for CASSLGVSAMGGYTF.